This TCR beta chain was documented in a study of identical twins (dated by TCRdb to 2016 to 2017). Concerning the study at large: To test whether fetal clonotypes persist, this study deep-sequenced TCR alpha and beta repertoires from monozygotic twins, from unrelated adults of various ages, and from cord blood. To rule out contamination, replicate twin experiments were performed at different times with different library preparation protocols. What the authors observed across the whole study: In monozygotic twins, out-of-frame TCR alpha sharing was systematically underestimated by recombination models, although the models agreed with sharing between unrelated individuals. Fewer insertions were carried by abundant cord blood beta clonotypes, a similar but weaker trend appeared in young adult naive repertoires, and no such trend appeared in memory repertoires. In beta out-of-frame sequences, excess twin sharing was weaker, because having fewer shared sequences lowered the signal-to-noise ratio. Because the same donors could not be followed over many years, conclusions were based on cross-sectional statistical analysis. Invariant T cells such as MAIT and iNKT could partly confound zero-insertion analyses, though diverse VJ usage argued against this for most clonotypes. Compared with coincidental sharing between unrelated individuals, an excess of low generation-probability sequences was observed among out-of-frame TCR alpha sequences shared between twins.

All donors were healthy Caucasians. The twin cohort comprised three pairs of female monozygotic twins, all aged about 18 to 30 years. Peripheral blood mononuclear cells were the source from which RNA for the TCR libraries was isolated. CDR1 and CDR2 are read off the germline V gene as MNHEY and SVGEGT. V was cut back by 6 bases and J by 8 bases, leaving a gap of 14 bases between them. Its CDR3 holds 13 amino acids, cysteine through phenylalanine. The only DNA kept is the CDR3, 39 bases in frame from the first base. This clonotype was picked up a small number of times. Its binding antigen is unknown. Per-nucleotide qualities are absent, and no much larger clonotype sits a single base away. Library preparation used 5' RACE. Sequencing used an Illumina HiSeq 2000. A universal primer binding site was introduced by template switching, and a unique molecular identifier was present in the final cDNA, enabling accurate counting of TCR cDNA molecules. Specific primers in the conserved constant-segment region were used to synthesize first-strand cDNA for the TCR alpha and beta chains. Each cDNA library was double barcoded, with a SMART-Mk sample barcode plus Illumina barcodes, to control for contamination. TruSeq adapter sequences, together with Illumina sample barcodes, were added in two successive PCR steps. The TCR alpha and beta cDNA libraries were sequenced on the Illumina HiSeq platform using custom primers. Under the source paper's analysis protocol: MiGEC was used to process raw reads and extract unique molecular identifiers, and MiXCR was used to find CDR3 positions. For each individual, recombination models were inferred using an EM algorithm with the repgenHMM and IGoR tools. Shared clonotype analysis was performed with the tcR package in R, normalizing sharing by the product of cloneset sizes. Out-of-frame nonproductive sequences were analyzed to study raw recombination free of thymic and clonal selection effects. TCRdb reworked the public reads: Q25 trimming with fastp, MiXCR clone assembly, productive beta chains retained. Entries that share a CDR3 protein sequence are merged under the most common genes and DNA. These V and J calls originate from TCRdb's pipeline instead of the authors' own analysis. The sample data list under 800,000 distinct CDR3 sequences, and about 20% of these were observed just once. About 4.3% of the sample belongs to the ten largest clones.

The data were also submitted as part of a second study, on T cells expressing NK-cell markers. From the second report: Three sorted T-cell subsets (CD3+CD56+NKG2C+, CD3+CD56+NKG2C- and CD3+CD56-NKG2C+) from seven to nine donors had their TCR beta-chain repertoires profiled. Seven of the eight sequenced donors were HCMV-seropositive and one was HCMV-seronegative. To restrict sorting to alphabetaTCR-expressing T cells, an anti-gammadeltaTCR antibody was added in several experiments. In six donors, the dominant CD3+CD56+NKG2C+ clonotypes were found to rank among the top 10 CD8+ clonotypes and to make up 1.0-7.0% of CD8+ T cells. Those dominant clonotypes were again the most abundant among CD3+CD56-NKG2C+ cells in a handful of donors, at roughly 25-60.1%. Whether the expanded NKG2C-expressing T cell clones were specific for HCMV antigens remained unclear. The eight sequenced donors were randomly selected healthy volunteers, three men and five women. HCMV serostatus was determined by detecting HCMV-specific IgG in serum with a commercial ELISA kit. For about 6 donors, unsorted PBMC were also used to sequence bulk peripheral blood T-cell repertoires. MIGEC was used to demultiplex reads and group the reads by UMI, and MiTCR was used to assemble and quantify clonotypes. To exclude erroneous sequences, any TCR cDNA sequence not supported by at least two reads was discarded. The tcR package was used for downstream repertoire analysis, and clonotypes were matched between fractions using CDR3 nucleotide sequence together with V segment. Antigen specificity was annotated against VDJdb with VDJmatch, allowing one amino acid substitution in CDR3.

Sequencing input: PBMCs. The TCR sequence derives from a woman under 30 in good health. Here the chain combines TRBV6-2 or TRBV6-3 and TRBJ2-1; the D gene remains uncertain. The CDR3 in this case is CASRNTDAYEQFF. The bases read TGTGCCAGCAGGAACACCGACGCGTATGAGCAGTTCTTC.